This T cell receptor (beta chain) emerged from a study of T cells after yellow fever vaccination. Overall study results and limits: Peaking faster, on day 5 versus 15, the secondary response was nonetheless weaker. Reappearance after the booster was seen for most primary-vaccination clones, at roughly 96% CD4 and 75% to 90% CD8. Contamination of FACS-sorted repertoires by abundant clonotypes from the bulk population could occur.

The CDR3 is 17 amino acids. CDR1 is MNHEY and CDR2 is SMNVEV in the germline V gene (reference sequence). Trimming removed 3 bases from V and 2 bases from J, with 18 bases in between. A 5'RACE template-switching step, the method used to make TCR cDNA, added a universal primer site and UMIs. TCRdb independently ran MiXCR on the 5' RACE reads; one entry per CDR3 protein. This sample carries about 630,000 distinct CDR3 sequences, 9% to 15% of them seen once, and the ten largest clones take 15%. Turning to this clonotype: Its antigen remains unidentified.

Sequencing used PBMCs, obtained on the day of the yellow fever booster vaccination. This rearrangement joins TRBV27 to TRBJ2-3; D is possibly TRBD2 (6 bases). This clonotype was obtained from a man aged 30 to 45 who received the YFV17D yellow fever vaccine. CDR3 region: CASSLSPVAATTDTQYF. The CDR3 nucleotides are TGTGCCAGCAGTTTGTCACCCGTAGCGGCAACCACAGATACGCAGTATTTT.